This TCR beta chain was found in a study of OX40 agonist ivuxolimab in advanced cancers. In the study overall: Patients with prior anti-PD-1, anti-PD-L1 or anti-CTLA-4 therapy were eligible; approximately 40% had some.

Study conclusions and caveats: Expanded peripheral T-cell antigen specificity went undetermined.

CDR1 and CDR2 (germline): DFQATT, SNEGSKA (reference sequence). With 5 bases removed from V and 0 bases from J, the gap between germline ends came to 4 bases. The CDR3 contains 11 residues. Notes on this clone: No antigen is known for it.

Using immunoSEQ multiplex PCR, the repertoire was profiled, and TCRdb retains in-frame clones only, with some absent. In the table there are tens of thousands of clones, 85% to 95% of which are singletons. The sequences come from CD4+ or CD8+ T cells sorted from blood, collected in a trial of the OX40 agonist ivuxolimab. This receptor was identified in an adult with an advanced solid tumor such as melanoma, head and neck, liver or kidney cancer. The gene calls are TRBV20-1 and TRBJ1-1; D not certain. This CDR3 reads CSASMNTEAFF. In nucleotides, the CDR3 is TGCAGTGCTTCTATGAACACTGAAGCTTTCTTT.